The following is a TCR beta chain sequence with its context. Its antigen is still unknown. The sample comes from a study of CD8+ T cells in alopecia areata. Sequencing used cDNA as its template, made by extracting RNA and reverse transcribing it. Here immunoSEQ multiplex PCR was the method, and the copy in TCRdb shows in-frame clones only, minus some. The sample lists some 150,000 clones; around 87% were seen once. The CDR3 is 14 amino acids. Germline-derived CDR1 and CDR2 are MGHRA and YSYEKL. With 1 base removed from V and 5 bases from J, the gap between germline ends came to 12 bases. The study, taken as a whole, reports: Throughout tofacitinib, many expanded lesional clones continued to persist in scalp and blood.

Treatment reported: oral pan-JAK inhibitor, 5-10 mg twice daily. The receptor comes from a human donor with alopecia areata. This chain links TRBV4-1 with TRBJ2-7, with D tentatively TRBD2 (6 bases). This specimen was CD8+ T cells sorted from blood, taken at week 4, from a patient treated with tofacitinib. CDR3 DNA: TGCGCCAGCAGCCAAGCCGGGAGATTAAACGAGCAGTACTTC. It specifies CASSQAGRLNEQYF.